Listed below are T cell receptor beta chains from one sample, sequenced in a study of blood T cell repertoires in COVID-19. The table came from immunoSEQ multiplex PCR; TCRdb's copy has only in-frame clones and leaves some out. The sample carries fewer than 150,000 clones, about 89% recorded once. The sequenced material came from peripheral blood. These receptors were obtained from a woman aged 55-75 years with acute or convalescent COVID-19. Each CDR3 is given with its conserved first and last residue. Fields, in order: CDR3 DNA, CDR3 protein, V gene, clone size, D gene, J gene. D genes are given only for firm matches. Not all rows give a size; the values are once, few, many and, for expanded clones, a class.

DNA: TGTGCCAGCAGCCAAACCTGGGCCACAAATGAAAAACTGTTTTTT; CDR3: CASSQTWATNEKLFF; V: TRBV3-1/TRBV3-2; size: once; D: -; J: TRBJ1-4
DNA: TGTGCCATCAGTGAGAGGGCTAGCGGGAGGGCCAATGAGCAGTTCTTC; CDR3: CAISERASGRANEQFF; V: TRBV10-3; size: once; D: TRBD2; J: TRBJ2-1
DNA: TGTGCCAGCAGTTTAAACGGACTAGCTTTGAACACCGGGGAGCTGTTTTTT; CDR3: CASSLNGLALNTGELFF; V: TRBV6-4; size: -; D: TRBD2; J: TRBJ2-2
DNA: TGTGCCAGCAGCGAGCGGGGGAACACTGAAGCTTTCTTT; CDR3: CASSERGNTEAFF; V: TRBV9; size: -; D: -; J: TRBJ1-1
DNA: TGTGCCAGCAGCCAATCTTACAGGGACTACGAGCAGTACTTC; CDR3: CASSQSYRDYEQYF; V: TRBV3-1/TRBV3-2; size: once; D: -; J: TRBJ2-7
DNA: TGTGCCAGCTCACCACTTGCCAGGGGGACGATAATTGGTCAGCCCCAGCATTTT; CDR3: CASSPLARGTIIGQPQHF; V: TRBV18; size: -; D: TRBD1; J: TRBJ1-5
DNA: TGTGCCAGCAGTGAATGGACCGGGACTAGCGGGAGGAATGAGCAGTTCTTC; CDR3: CASSEWTGTSGRNEQFF; V: TRBV2; size: -; D: TRBD2; J: TRBJ2-1
DNA: TGTGCCAGTAGTATTGGGGACAGGGTGCGTGGCTACACCTTC; CDR3: CASSIGDRVRGYTF; V: TRBV19; size: -; D: TRBD1; J: TRBJ1-2
DNA: TGTGCCTCTACCCTCCCGGGACAATATACTGAAGCTTTCTTT; CDR3: CASTLPGQYTEAFF; V: TRBV19; size: -; D: -; J: TRBJ1-1
DNA: TGTGCCAGCAGTTTGGGACAGGGTGGCTATGGCTACACCTTC; CDR3: CASSLGQGGYGYTF; V: TRBV28; size: -; D: TRBD1; J: TRBJ1-2
DNA: TGTGCCAGTAGTATTGGGGGGGCCTACGAGCAGTACTTC; CDR3: CASSIGGAYEQYF; V: TRBV19; size: -; D: TRBD2; J: TRBJ2-7
DNA: TGTGCCAGCAGTTGGGGACAGGCTAGCAATCAGCCCCAGCATTTT; CDR3: CASSWGQASNQPQHF; V: TRBV5-5; size: -; D: TRBD1; J: TRBJ1-5
DNA: TGTGCCAGCAGTGAAATAGACGAGCAGTACTTC; CDR3: CASSEIDEQYF; V: TRBV6-1; size: few; D: -; J: TRBJ2-7
DNA: TGTGCCAGCAGCTTATACGCTCAGGGAAAACAGCCCCAGCATTTT; CDR3: CASSLYAQGKQPQHF; V: TRBV7-8; size: -; D: -; J: TRBJ1-5
DNA: TGTGCCTGGAGTGTAGATGCAGGTCAGCCCCAGCATTTT; CDR3: CAWSVDAGQPQHF; V: TRBV30; size: -; D: -; J: TRBJ1-5
DNA: TGTGCCAGTCGTGGGACAGGGGTAAATCAGCCCCAGCATTTT; CDR3: CASRGTGVNQPQHF; V: TRBV28; size: -; D: TRBD1; J: TRBJ1-5
DNA: TGTGCCAGCAGTGACCGGCAGGCCCAGCTTAATTCACCCCTCCACTTT; CDR3: CASSDRQAQLNSPLHF; V: TRBV6-1; size: -; D: -; J: TRBJ1-6
DNA: TGTGCCAGCAGCGTGGGGAGCATGAACACTGAAGCTTTCTTT; CDR3: CASSVGSMNTEAFF; V: TRBV9; size: -; D: -; J: TRBJ1-1
DNA: TGTGCCAGCAGCCAACGGACCGGAGGGGGCTACACCTTC; CDR3: CASSQRTGGGYTF; V: TRBV14; size: once; D: -; J: TRBJ1-2
DNA: TGTGCCAGCAGTTTAGAGGGAGCGGGAGATACGCAGTATTTT; CDR3: CASSLEGAGDTQYF; V: TRBV28; size: few; D: -; J: TRBJ2-3
DNA: TGTGCCTATGGGAGGGATGGGAACACTGAAGCTTTCTTT; CDR3: CAYGRDGNTEAFF; V: TRBV30; size: -; D: -; J: TRBJ1-1
DNA: TGTGCCACCACTCCGATAGAGGGCCTGAACACCGGGGAGCTGTTTTTT; CDR3: CATTPIEGLNTGELFF; V: TRBV27; size: -; D: -; J: TRBJ2-2
DNA: TGTGCCAGCAGCCAAATGACAGGGGGGCAGCCCCAGCATTTT; CDR3: CASSQMTGGQPQHF; V: TRBV3-1/TRBV3-2; size: -; D: TRBD1; J: TRBJ1-5
DNA: TGCGCCAGCAGCTTCCGGGGAGCGAACGGGGAGCTGTTTTTT; CDR3: CASSFRGANGELFF; V: TRBV5-1; size: -; D: -; J: TRBJ2-2
DNA: TGTGCCAGCAGCCAAGTAAACAGAGGGGCTTTCTTT; CDR3: CASSQVNRGAFF; V: TRBV3-1/TRBV3-2; size: -; D: -; J: TRBJ1-1
DNA: TGTGCCAGCAGCTTGAGCCAGGGAAACTATGGCTACACCTTC; CDR3: CASSLSQGNYGYTF; V: TRBV5-6; size: once; D: -; J: TRBJ1-2
DNA: TGTGCCAGCAGCTTGGAAGCGAGGAAGGTCGACGAGCAGTACTTC; CDR3: CASSLEARKVDEQYF; V: TRBV5-4; size: -; D: -; J: TRBJ2-7
DNA: TGTGCCAGCAGCTACAAGACTAGCAGATACAATGAGCAGTTCTTC; CDR3: CASSYKTSRYNEQFF; V: TRBV14; size: -; D: TRBD2; J: TRBJ2-1